Below, 19 T cell receptor beta chains from the same sample are listed, as sequenced in a study of naive and memory T cell subsets. Findings and limits, study-wide: Naive repertoires, especially CD8, held a few larger clonotypes, possibly memory cells re-expressing CD45RA.

No antigen has been identified for these receptors. An equimolar mix of two oligonucleotides served as the beta constant-region primer for TRBC1 and TRBC2. The ligated cDNA underwent four PCR rounds using SP2 and nested alpha and beta constant-region primers. TCRdb reprocessed the UMI-ligation and nested PCR reads with MiXCR, giving one entry per CDR3 protein. The table shows around 100,000 distinct CDR3 sequences, with around 13% occurring only once. The sequenced sample was naive CD8+ T cells from blood. The receptor source for this set is a human donor in good health.

This clonotype was picked up many times. CDR3 region: CASSLAGGGPEAFF. The DNA for the CDR3 is TGTGCCAGCAGCTTAGCCGGGGGGGGTCCTGAAGCTTTCTTT. The genes are TRBV13 and TRBJ1-1, with D perhaps TRBD1 (5 bases). The CDR3 has 14 amino acids. The V gene's germline CDR1 is PRHDT and CDR2 FYEKMQ (reference sequence). V lost 1 base to trimming and J lost 6 bases, with 12 bases between them.

This clonotype appeared a few times. The genes are TRBV20-1 and TRBJ2-3; unclear D gene. The CDR3 sequence is 13 residues long. CDR1 is DFQATT, CDR2 SNEGSKA, per germline (reference sequence). Trimming removed 6 bases from V and 2 bases from J, with 12 bases in between. In nucleotides, the CDR3 is TGCAGTGCCCCCCTGGGGTTCACAGATACGCAGTATTTT. Protein product: CSAPLGFTDTQYF.

At least ten counts were recorded for this clonotype. The chain links TRBV11-3 to TRBJ2-7, with TRBD2 matching 9 bases. Losses at the gene ends were 5 bases for V and 2 bases for J; bases not matched to a gene: 16. The CDR3 runs 18 residues. The germline V gene encodes CDR1 SGHNT and CDR2 YENEEA. This CDR3 is CASSARLTGLAVTYEQYF. The DNA for the CDR3 is TGTGCCAGCAGCGCGCGACTTACGGGACTAGCAGTAACCTACGAGCAGTACTTC. Full variable domain (remainder filled in from reference TRBV11-3 and TRBJ2-7): EAGVVQSPRYKIIEKKQPVAFWCNPISGHNTLYWYLQNLGQGPELLIRYENEEAVDDSQLPKDRFSAERLKGVDSTLKIQPAELGDSAVYLCASSARLTGLAVTYEQYFGPGTRLTVT.

The chain combines TRBV11-2 with TRBJ2-3; D perhaps matches TRBD2 (5 bases). V lost 6 bases and J lost 4, with 11 bases in between. Germline V gene lookup returns CDR1 SGHAT and CDR2 FQNNGV. The CDR3 extends over 13 amino acids. The CDR3: CASRIRGSDTQYF. The CDR3 DNA is TGTGCCAGCAGGATTCGAGGGTCAGATACGCAGTATTTT.

This clonotype was found a few times. The chain employs TRBV9 and TRBJ1-1; D not certain. The germline V gene has CDR1 SGDLS and CDR2 YYNGEE. The CDR3 covers 12 residues. Between the trimmed V and J ends, which lost 4 bases and 10 bases, there was a span of 14 bases. CDR3 sequence reads: CASSPPENGAFF. CDR3 nucleotides: TGTGCCAGCAGCCCCCCGGAAAACGGAGCTTTCTTT.

The chain employs TRBV12-3 or TRBV12-4 and TRBJ2-2; D may correspond to TRBD1 or TRBD2 (5 bases each). The CDR3 covers 16 residues. Trimming left V 9 bases short and J 1 base short, with 18 bases between. The CDR3 nucleotides read TGTGCCAGTGAGACCCCGGGGACCGAGAACACCGGGGAGCTGTTTTTT. This translates into CASETPGTENTGELFF.

There are a few counts of this clonotype. The gene calls are TRBV7-6 and TRBJ2-1; D remains unclear. Trimming shortened V by 9 bases and J by 6 bases, and 24 bases separated the two germline ends. This CDR3 is built from 16 residues. Germline loops: CDR1 SGHVS, CDR2 FNYEAQ. The CDR3 coding sequence is TGTGCCAGTGAAAGCATCGAACCCTACGTTGGCAATGAGCAGTTCTTC. As protein: CASESIEPYVGNEQFF. The full variable domain, its missing parts supplied by reference TRBV7-6 and TRBJ2-1, is GAGVSQSPRYKVTKRGQDVALRCDPISGHVSLYWYRQALGQGPEFLTYFNYEAQQDKSGLPNDRFSAERPEGSISTLTIQRTEQRDSAMYRCASESIEPYVGNEQFFGPGTRLTVL.

This clonotype was counted many times. The chain couples TRBV20-1 to TRBJ2-1; D perhaps matches TRBD2 (6 bases). CDR1 and CDR2 from the germline V gene are DFQATT and SNEGSKA (reference sequence). Trimming stripped 3 bases from V and 1 base from J, with 10 bases between. The CDR3 sequence is 14 residues long. The CDR3 reads CSASGSGSYNEQFF. CDR3 sequence (DNA): TGCAGTGCTAGCGGGAGTGGGTCCTACAATGAGCAGTTCTTC.

This clonotype was observed many times. The V call is TRBV29-1, the J call TRBJ2-7; possibly TRBD1 for D (5 bases). Trimming cost V 7 bases and J 4 bases, with 11 bases left between them. The CDR3 runs to 11 residues. Germline assignment: CDR1 SQVTM and CDR2 ANQGSEA. This chain's CDR3 is CSAGHGYEQYF. The CDR3 nucleotides are TGCAGCGCCGGACACGGATACGAGCAGTACTTC.

The sample holds many counts of this clonotype. The chain links TRBV10-2 to TRBJ1-5; D gene uncertain. The V end was cut by 0 bases, the J end by 0 bases, with 9 bases between. Germline CDR1 reads WSHSY; CDR2 reads SAAADI. This CDR3 has 16 residues. The CDR3 sequence: CASSESGRHSNQPQHF. In DNA form, the CDR3 reads TGCGCCAGCAGTGAGTCTGGCAGACATAGCAATCAGCCCCAGCATTTT.

This clonotype was detected only a few times. The chain uses TRBV4-3 and TRBJ2-7; 8 bases fit TRBD2. This CDR3 region has 16 residues. CDR1 and CDR2 from the germline V gene are LGHNA and YSLEER. V lost 2 bases and J lost 5; bases outside the gene matches: 11. The CDR3 nucleotides read TGCGCCAGCAGCCAAAACGTTCGTGGACTAGCCGACGAGCAGTACTTC. The encoded protein is CASSQNVRGLADEQYF.

The sample holds a few counts of this clonotype. CDR3 coding DNA: TGTGCCAGCAGCGCCTCGGTGTACAAAAGCTCCTACAATGAGCAGTTCTTC. This codes for CASSASVYKSSYNEQFF. This chain uses TRBV7-9 with TRBJ2-1; D unresolved. This CDR3 comprises 17 residues. The germline V and J ends were trimmed by 5 bases and 0 bases, with 17 bases remaining between them. The V gene's germline CDR1 is SEHNR and CDR2 FQNEAQ (reference sequence).

This clonotype was detected only a few times. The chain is built from TRBV2 and TRBJ2-7; 8 bases are shared with TRBD2. The CDR3 sequence is 13 residues long. The junction had 3 bases not matched to a gene; V was cut back by 5 bases and J by 3 bases. Germline V gene sequence: CDR1 SNHLY, CDR2 FYNNEI. The CDR3 nucleotides are TGTGCCAGCAGTAATCTAGCGGGCTACGAGCAGTACTTC. Its protein is CASSNLAGYEQYF.

This clonotype was seen more than once but under ten times. DNA for the CDR3: TGTGCCAGCAGTGAGACAGGGGTGGTTCAGCCCCAGCATTTT. Translating gives CASSETGVVQPQHF. This sequence joins TRBV12-3 or TRBV12-4 and TRBJ1-5, with 8 bases matching TRBD1. The V gene end was trimmed by 5 bases and the J gene end by 6 bases; junction bases not matched to a gene: 6. CDR3 length: 14 residues.

This clonotype was detected a few times. The chain links TRBV28 to TRBJ1-3, with 7 nucleotides matching TRBD1. Per germline, CDR1 MDHEN and CDR2 SYDVKM. After removal of 3 bases from V and 4 bases from J, the junction contained 6 bases not matched to a gene. The CDR3 is 15 amino acids. The CDR3 sequence: CASSLDRNDGNTIYF. The CDR3 region has the DNA TGTGCCAGCAGTTTGGACAGGAATGACGGAAACACCATATATTTT.

This clonotype has a handful of counts. The rearrangement joins TRBV4-2 to TRBJ2-1; 7 positions match TRBD1. Germline V gives CDR1 LGHNA, CDR2 YNFKEQ. After removal of 0 bases from V and 5 bases from J, the junction contained 4 bases not matched to a gene. The CDR3 consists of 15 residues. CDR3 in amino acids: CASSQERGQNNEQFF. Here the CDR3 DNA reads TGTGCCAGCAGCCAAGAGAGGGGACAGAACAATGAGCAGTTCTTC.

This chain connects TRBV29-1 to TRBJ1-2; a weak D match, TRBD1 (6 bases). Between the trimmed V and J ends, which lost 3 bases and 6 bases, there was a span of 8 bases. The CDR3 sequence is 11 residues long. The germline V gene has CDR1 SQVTM and CDR2 ANQGSEA. CDR3 residues: CSVEKGDGYTF. CDR3 bases: TGCAGCGTTGAGAAGGGGGATGGCTACACCTTC.

This clonotype was detected a few times. The chain couples TRBV7-9 to TRBJ2-7; D remains unclear. CDR1 SEHNR and CDR2 FQNEAQ come from the germline V gene (reference sequence). Trimming took 10 bases from V and 4 from J, leaving 17 bases between them. The CDR3 spans 13 residues. The CDR3 DNA reads as TGTGCCATAGGCAGGTCCGAGGCTTACGAGCAGTACTTC. This translates into CAIGRSEAYEQYF.

This clonotype was observed a handful of times. J is TRBJ2-7 and V is TRBV13; 7 nucleotides line up with TRBD2. CDR1 is PRHDT and CDR2 is FYEKMQ in the germline V gene (reference sequence). This CDR3 comprises 15 residues. V trimming: 7 bases; J trimming: 0 bases; junction bases outside the gene matches: 9. The CDR3 loop is CASKRRTSASYEQYF. In nucleotides, the CDR3 is TGTGCCAGCAAACGGAGAACTAGCGCCTCCTACGAGCAGTACTTC. Complete variable domain (other parts from reference TRBV13 and TRBJ2-7): AAGVIQSPRHLIKEKRETATLKCYPIPRHDTVYWYQQGPGQDPQFLISFYEKMQSDKGSIPDRFSAQQFSDYHSELNMSSLELGDSALYFCASKRRTSASYEQYFGPGTRLTVT.